This is a list of T cell receptor beta chains from one sample in a study of shared clonotypes between healthy human individuals. Here immunoSEQ multiplex PCR was the method, and the copy in TCRdb shows in-frame clones only, minus some. Altogether roughly 500,000 clones are present, less than 85% being singletons, with the ten largest covering over 10%. The specimen sequenced was PBMCs. The receptors derive from a woman in her thirties or forties in good health. Some clones in this sample may be carry-over from other donors' samples. Each CDR3 is given with its conserved first and last residue. Each record gives: clone size, V gene, D gene, J gene, CDR3 protein, CDR3 DNA. D genes are given only for firm matches. Expanded clones get a size class; other rows say once, few or many, or leave the size out.

>-|TRBV5-8|TRBD1|TRBJ2-1
CASSEGQALINEQFF
TGTGCCAGCAGCGAGGGACAGGCCCTAATCAATGAGCAGTTCTTC
>-|TRBV30|-|TRBJ1-3
CAWSRSGNTIYF
TGTGCCTGGAGTAGGTCTGGAAACACCATATATTTT
>-|TRBV5-1|-|TRBJ1-1
CASSPAERPNTEAFF
TGCGCCAGCAGCCCCGCGGAGAGGCCTAACACTGAAGCTTTCTTT
>-|TRBV11-2|-|TRBJ2-4
CASSLDRDPGTYIQYF
TGTGCCAGCAGCTTAGATCGTGACCCCGGGACTTACATTCAGTACTTC
>-|TRBV9|TRBD2|TRBJ2-5
CASSVNAGGPETQYF
TGTGCCAGCAGCGTAAACGCGGGAGGGCCGGAGACCCAGTACTTC
>-|TRBV21-1|-|TRBJ2-7
CASSKRPRDRVSNEQYF
TGTGCCAGCAGCAAACGCCCGAGGGACAGGGTCTCTAACGAGCAGTACTTC
>-|TRBV5-4|TRBD1|TRBJ2-7
CASSGGARTGEGEQYF
TGTGCCAGCAGCGGGGGCGCCAGGACAGGGGAGGGAGAGCAGTACTTC
>-|TRBV25-1|TRBD1|TRBJ1-4
CASSDYTGGYEKLFF
TGTGCCAGCAGTGATTATACAGGGGGGTATGAAAAACTGTTTTTT
>-|TRBV27|TRBD2|TRBJ2-4
CASSLYGGRVTLAKNIQYF
TGTGCCAGCAGTTTATATGGCGGGAGGGTTACACTAGCCAAAAACATTCAGTACTTC
>-|TRBV5-1|TRBD1|TRBJ2-6
CASSTSGTVGSGANVLTF
TGCGCCAGCAGCACATCCGGGACAGTCGGTTCGGGGGCCAACGTCCTGACTTTC
>-|TRBV19|TRBD1|TRBJ2-7
CASSIHRGGDEQYF
TGTGCCAGTAGTATCCACAGGGGTGGCGACGAGCAGTACTTC
>many|TRBV19|-|TRBJ1-1
CASSLQGSANTEAFF
TGTGCCAGTAGTTTGCAGGGGTCGGCGAACACTGAAGCTTTCTTT
>-|TRBV2|-|TRBJ2-3
CASTPRVGTDTQYF
TGTGCCAGCACTCCCCGGGTGGGGACAGATACGCAGTATTTT
>-|TRBV11-3|-|TRBJ2-3
CASSLQGQDTQYF
TGTGCCAGCAGCTTACAGGGACAAGATACGCAGTATTTT
>-|TRBV28|-|TRBJ1-2
CASREGWYGYTF
TGTGCCAGCAGGGAGGGCTGGTATGGCTACACCTTC
>-|TRBV5-4|TRBD1|TRBJ2-5
CASSPTGGQETQYF
TGTGCCAGCAGCCCGACAGGGGGACAAGAGACCCAGTACTTC
>-|TRBV4-2|TRBD2|TRBJ2-1
CASSQGGGSMNEQFF
TGTGCCAGCAGCCAAGGGGGCGGGAGTATGAATGAGCAGTTCTTC
>-|TRBV28|-|TRBJ1-5
CASSSPPPQRTAPYQPQHF
TGTGCCAGCAGTTCACCCCCTCCCCAAAGGACGGCTCCTTATCAGCCCCAGCATTTT
>once|TRBV5-1|-|TRBJ2-3
CASGLEGPDTQYF
TGCGCCAGCGGGTTGGAGGGACCAGATACGCAGTATTTT
>-|TRBV19|TRBD1|TRBJ2-2
CASSIGGFQRDRVGELFF
TGTGCCAGTAGTATAGGCGGGTTTCAACGGGACAGGGTGGGGGAGCTGTTTTTT